The present TCR beta chain was sequenced within a study of T cell repertoires in cytomegalovirus infection. One entry per CDR3 protein results from TCRdb running MiXCR on the reads. The table has hundreds of thousands of distinct CDR3 sequences, around 29% seen once. A note on this clonotype: Its antigen is unidentified.

The germline gives CDR1 SNHLY, CDR2 FYNNEI. Between the trimmed V and J ends, which lost 3 bases and 12 bases, there was a span of 11 bases. The CDR3 spans 11 residues. General study findings and limits: Based on cumulative public TCR beta family frequency, carriers of CMV plus the relevant HLA were identified.

This sequence was found in a human donor in good health (CMV status not recorded). Some clones in this sample may be carry-over from other donors' samples. The chain employs TRBV2 and TRBJ1-2; no clear D. The sample in question was cultured CD8+ T cells from PBMCs, obtained from culture after CMV antigen stimulation. The CDR3 region has the DNA TGTGCCAGCAGTGAGGGAGGTCATCACACCTTC. This codes for CASSEGGHHTF.